This TCR beta chain was sequenced during a study of blood T cells in healthy people across ages. CDR3 length: 13 residues. V was clipped by 6 bases and J by 3 bases, with 11 bases between them. CDR1 and CDR2 from the germline V gene are MNHEY and SVGAGI. Primers used in a second PCR of about 7 to 11 cycles were a sample-barcoded 5' primer and a J-beta primer mix. TCRdb processed the 5' RACE reads anew with MiXCR; each CDR3 protein has one entry. The table includes about 1.4 million distinct CDR3 sequences, 59% detected once. Only a few counts were recorded for this clonotype. The clonotype originates from a man younger than 35 in good health. The V and J genes are TRBV6-5 and TRBJ1-2; D is unresolved. The sample taken for sequencing was blood. As DNA, the CDR3 is TGTGCCAGCAGCAAAGGGAACGACTATGGCTACACCTTC. This gives the protein CASSKGNDYGYTF.